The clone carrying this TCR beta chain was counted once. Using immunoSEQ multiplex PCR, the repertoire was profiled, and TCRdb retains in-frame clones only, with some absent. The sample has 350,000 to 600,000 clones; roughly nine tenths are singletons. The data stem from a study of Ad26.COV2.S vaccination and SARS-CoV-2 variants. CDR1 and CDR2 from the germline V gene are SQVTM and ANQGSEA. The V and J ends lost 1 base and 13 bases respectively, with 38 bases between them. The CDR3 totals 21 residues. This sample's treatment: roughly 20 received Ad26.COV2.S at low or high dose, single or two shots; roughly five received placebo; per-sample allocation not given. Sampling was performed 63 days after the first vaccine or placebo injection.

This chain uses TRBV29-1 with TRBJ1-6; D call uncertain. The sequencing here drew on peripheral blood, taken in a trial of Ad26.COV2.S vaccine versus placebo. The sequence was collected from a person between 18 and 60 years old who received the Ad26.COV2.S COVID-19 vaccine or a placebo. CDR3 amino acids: CSVEVPPNHQDKPVMVSPLHF. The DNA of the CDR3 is TGCAGCGTTGAAGTCCCCCCCAACCACCAAGACAAACCGGTCATGGTGTCGCCCCTCCACTTT. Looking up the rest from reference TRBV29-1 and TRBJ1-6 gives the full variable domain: SAVISQKPSRDICQRGTSLTIQCQVDSQVTMMFWYRQQPGQSLTLIATANQGSEATYESGFVIDKFPISRPNLTFSTLTVSNMSPEDSSIYLCSVEVPPNHQDKPVMVSPLHFGNGTRLTVT.